The 28 T cell receptor beta chains below were found in one sample sequenced in a study of shared clonotypes between healthy human individuals. Sequencing used immunoSEQ multiplex PCR; TCRdb keeps in-frame clones, though not all of them. This sample carries hundreds of thousands of clones, around 78% of them seen once, and the ten largest clones take more than 10%. The specimen was PBMCs. The source is a middle-aged woman in good health. Some clones in this sample may be carry-over from other donors' samples.

V gene TRBV4-3 combines with J gene TRBJ2-1; TRBD2 is a possible D gene (6 bases). CDR3 length: 16 residues. Per the germline V gene, CDR1 is LGHNA and CDR2 is YSLEER. V was clipped by 0 bases and J by 8 bases, with 17 bases between them. This CDR3 is CASSQDSGALGDEQFF. The CDR3 DNA reads as TGCGCCAGCAGCCAAGATTCGGGAGCTTTAGGCGATGAGCAGTTCTTC.

The DNA for the CDR3 is TGTGCCTGGAGTGTGAGATGGGAACGCTTTGGGGGCAATGAGCAGTTCTTC. Its protein is CAWSVRWERFGGNEQFF. V and J are TRBV30 and TRBJ2-1, with D perhaps given as TRBD1 or TRBD2 (5 bases each). Trimming removed 0 bases at V and 6 bases at J, with 21 bases between. Germline assignment: CDR1 GTSNPN and CDR2 SVGIG (reference sequence). The CDR3 spans 17 residues.

V is TRBV11-3 and J is TRBJ2-3, with TRBD2 identical over 8 bases. This CDR3 is 19 amino acids long. Germline V gene data show CDR1 as SGHNT and CDR2 as YENEEA. V lost 1 base, J lost 0 bases, and 12 bases stayed unmatched. CDR3 protein: CASSLGRGRRDASTDTQYF. CDR3 bases: TGTGCCAGCAGCTTAGGGCGCGGGAGGCGCGATGCGAGCACAGATACGCAGTATTTT. Full variable domain (remainder filled in from reference TRBV11-3 and TRBJ2-3): EAGVVQSPRYKIIEKKQPVAFWCNPISGHNTLYWYLQNLGQGPELLIRYENEEAVDDSQLPKDRFSAERLKGVDSTLKIQPAELGDSAVYLCASSLGRGRRDASTDTQYFGPGTRLTVL.

The chain recombines TRBV25-1 with TRBJ2-5; 12 bases match TRBD2. The CDR3 sequence is 15 residues long. Trimming at V came to 6 bases and at J to 4 bases, leaving 6 bases not matched to a gene. The germline V gene has CDR1 MGHDK and CDR2 SYGVNS. CDR3 nucleotides: TGTGCCAGCAGCGCGGGACTAGCGGGCACAGAGACCCAGTACTTC. Protein: CASSAGLAGTETQYF.

Comment on this clone: The likely explanation is a read error, given a far larger clone one base away. The V and J genes are TRBV30 and TRBJ2-7; a possible D gene is TRBD2 (5 bases). The CDR3 consists of 12 residues. Germline CDR1 GTSNPN, CDR2 SVGIG (reference sequence). V lost 1 base, J lost 4 bases, and 8 bases lay in between. This CDR3 reads CAWSGRRYEQYF. Here the CDR3 DNA reads TGTGCCTGGAGTGGGAGGCGTTACGAGCAGTACTTC. The variable domain in full, completed from reference TRBV30 and TRBJ2-7, reads SQTIHQWPATLVQPVGSPLSLECTVEGTSNPNLYWYRQAAGRGLQLLFYSVGIGQISSEVPQNLSASRPQDRQFILSSKKLLLSDSGFYLCAWSGRRYEQYFGPGTRLTVT.

Comment on this clone: With a far larger clone one base away, a read error is the likely cause. The rearrangement links TRBV30 to TRBJ2-5; no clear D. The length of the CDR3 is 14 residues. CDR1 is GTSNPN and CDR2 is SVGIG in the germline V gene (reference sequence). Trimming stripped 3 bases from V and 1 base from J, with 12 bases between. CDR3 in DNA: TGTGCCTGGAGGAGGCTCCTGTGCCAAGAGACCCAGTACTTC. Amino acids: CAWRRLLCQETQYF.

J is TRBJ2-3 and V is TRBV11-2; D not resolved. The CDR3 spans 13 residues. The germline V and J ends were trimmed by 6 bases and 5 bases, with 12 bases remaining between them. The germline V gene has CDR1 SGHAT and CDR2 FQNNGV. The CDR3 is CASSLHGVDTQYF. The CDR3 DNA reads as TGTGCCAGCAGTCTTCACGGTGTAGATACGCAGTATTTT.

This clone has only one observation. The chain carries TRBV19 and TRBJ1-2; tentative D call: TRBD1 (5 bases). The CDR3 length is 16 residues. V shed 5 bases and J shed 0 bases, with 16 bases lying between them. The germline gives CDR1 LNHDA, CDR2 SQIVND (reference sequence). CDR3 coding DNA: TGTGCCAGTAGTCAATACAGACAGATTTCTAACTATGGCTACACCTTC. Protein: CASSQYRQISNYGYTF.

This clone has just one count. The genes are TRBV7-9 and TRBJ2-1; D is unresolved. The V end lost 5 bases, the J end lost 4 bases, and 15 bases lay between the germline ends. This CDR3 is 15 amino acids long. Looked up from germline, CDR1 is SEHNR and CDR2 is FQNEAQ (reference sequence). The CDR3 spells CASSPRLSPYNEQFF. CDR3 in DNA: TGTGCCAGCAGCCCAAGACTTAGCCCTTACAATGAGCAGTTCTTC.

The DNA for the CDR3 is TGCGCCAGCAGACCGGGACTAGCTGCCCACGAGCAGTACTTC. Protein: CASRPGLAAHEQYF. The chain links TRBV10-2 to TRBJ2-7; 9 positions agree with TRBD2. Germline V gene data show CDR1 as WSHSY and CDR2 as SAAADI. Trimming cost V 6 bases and J 5 bases; bases outside gene matches: 8. The CDR3 sequence is 14 residues long.

This chain uses TRBV28 with TRBJ2-1; 11 bases match TRBD2. V dropped 2 bases and J dropped 0; count of bases not matched to a gene: 3. Germline values: CDR1 MDHEN, CDR2 SYDVKM. The CDR3 is made up of 17 amino acids. In nucleotides, the CDR3 is TGTGCCAGCAGTTTAGCTAGCGGGGGGAGCTCCTACAATGAGCAGTTCTTC. It codes for CASSLASGGSSYNEQFF.

The J gene is TRBJ2-1, the V gene TRBV14, with TRBD2 as a possible D gene (6 bases). V dropped 1 base and J dropped 3 bases, with 10 bases sitting between them. Germline V gene data show CDR1 as SGHDN and CDR2 as FVKESK. The CDR3 sequence is 15 residues long. CDR3 coding DNA: TGTGCCAGCAGCCAAGTGGCGGACTACTACAATGAGCAGTTCTTC. Protein product: CASSQVADYYNEQFF.

A word on this clone: A far larger clone lies a single base away; this is likely a read error. The chain links TRBV19 to TRBJ1-3; D unclear. V was cut by 10 bases and J by 0 bases, with 25 bases left in between. Per germline, CDR1 LNHDA and CDR2 SQIVND (reference sequence). CDR3 length: 18 residues. CDR3 bases: TGTGCCACCCGCCTGGGAGGCGGACTCCGAAGCTCTGGAAACACCATATATTTT. It codes for CATRLGGGLRSSGNTIYF.

This clone is classed as medium-sized (0.01 to 0.1%). The sample carries other DNA sequences with the same CDR3. The chain couples TRBV4-2 to TRBJ2-2; no reliable D call. Deletions cut 3 bases from V and 5 bases from J, with 4 bases between. The length of the CDR3 is 12 residues. CDR1 is LGHNA, CDR2 YNFKEQ, per germline. Here the CDR3 DNA reads TGTGCCAGCAGCCAGGGGACCGGGGAGCTGTTTTTT. It encodes CASSQGTGELFF.

This chain links TRBV10-2 with TRBJ2-1; D gene ambiguous. The V end lost 6 bases, the J end lost 2 bases, and 8 bases lay between the germline ends. The germline V gene has CDR1 WSHSY and CDR2 SAAADI. The CDR3 contains 13 residues. The CDR3 loop reads CASSPQTYNEQFF. In DNA, the CDR3 is TGCGCCAGCAGCCCGCAGACCTACAATGAGCAGTTCTTC.

V is TRBV28 and J is TRBJ2-5, with a tentative D call TRBD2 (5 bases). This CDR3 region has 11 residues. V was pared by 10 bases and J by 6 bases, with 12 bases between. Germline V gives CDR1 MDHEN, CDR2 SYDVKM. CDR3 protein: CATSWRQTQYF. The CDR3 coding sequence is TGTGCCACCTCCTGGAGGCAGACCCAGTACTTC.

The chain carries TRBV6-6 and TRBJ2-1; weak D call: TRBD2 (5 bases). The V gene's germline CDR1 is MNHNY and CDR2 SVGAGI (reference sequence). The CDR3 totals 13 residues. V lost 2 bases to trimming and J lost 6 bases, with 8 bases between them. The CDR3, as DNA: TGTGCCAGCAGTTACCCTAGCCCCAATGAGCAGTTCTTC. Residues: CASSYPSPNEQFF.

The rearrangement links TRBV15 to TRBJ2-3; unclear D gene. Germline CDR1 and CDR2: LNHNV and YYDKDF (reference sequence). V was pared by 0 bases and J by 3 bases, with 13 bases between. The CDR3 extends over 16 amino acids. The CDR3 region has the DNA TGTGCCACCAGCAGAGATTTGGTACTACAGACAGATACGCAGTATTTT. Translated: CATSRDLVLQTDTQYF.

This clone was counted between two and nine times. The gene calls are TRBV6-5 and TRBJ2-1, with 9 bases identical to TRBD2. This CDR3 contains 14 residues. Germline values: CDR1 MNHEY, CDR2 SVGAGI. With V trimmed by 4 bases and J by 6 bases, 4 bases remained unmatched. CDR3 nucleotide sequence: TGTGCCAGCAGTTTCCTAGCGGGACCCAATGAGCAGTTCTTC. It yields the protein CASSFLAGPNEQFF.

This sequence joins TRBV18 and TRBJ2-7, with TRBD1 matching 8 bases. CDR1 and CDR2 (germline): KGHSH, LQKENI. V gave up 3 bases and J gave up 0 bases; unmatched junction bases: 4. This CDR3 region has 15 residues. CDR3 protein: CASSPRDRISYEQYF. CDR3 bases: TGTGCCAGCTCACCCCGGGACAGGATCTCCTACGAGCAGTACTTC.

This clone occurred once. The rearrangement joins TRBV4-3 to TRBJ2-1, with 9 bases lining up with TRBD2. The junction had 20 bases not matched to a gene; V was cut back by 3 bases and J by 5 bases. The germline V gene encodes CDR1 LGHNA and CDR2 YSLEER. The CDR3 runs to 20 residues. CDR3 protein: CASSHLIAGEGSGNHNEQFF. The CDR3 DNA sequence: TGCGCCAGCAGCCATCTGATAGCGGGAGAAGGATCGGGGAACCACAATGAGCAGTTCTTC.

This chain uses TRBV7-9 with TRBJ2-7, with D unresolved. CDR1 and CDR2 (germline): SEHNR, FQNEAQ (reference sequence). This CDR3 region has 14 residues. V was cut by 2 bases and J by 0 bases, with 8 bases left in between. CDR3 nucleotide sequence: TGTGCCAGCAGCTTAAATAGGGACTCCTACGAGCAGTACTTC. It yields the protein CASSLNRDSYEQYF. Variable domain in full (rest from reference TRBV7-9 and TRBJ2-7): DTGVSQNPRHKITKRGQNVTFRCDPISEHNRLYWYRQTLGQGPEFLTYFQNEAQLEKSRLLSDRFSAERPKGSFSTLEIQRTEQGDSAMYLCASSLNRDSYEQYFGPGTRLTVT.

V and J are TRBV10-2 and TRBJ2-7, with 7 bases fitting TRBD1. The V segment lost 8 bases and the J segment 2 bases; nucleotides outside the gene matches: 3. CDR1 WSHSY and CDR2 SAAADI come from the germline V gene. The CDR3 covers 12 residues. The CDR3 DNA is TGCGCCAGCTCCGGACAGGCCTACGAGCAGTACTTC. Its translation: CASSGQAYEQYF.

The J gene is TRBJ2-1, the V gene TRBV9; possibly TRBD2 for D (6 bases). Germline assignment: CDR1 SGDLS and CDR2 YYNGEE. There are 13 residues in the CDR3. V lost 3 bases and J lost 9, with 13 bases in between. CDR3 in amino acids: CASSATPGSEQFF. Here the CDR3 DNA reads TGTGCCAGCAGCGCTACACCCGGGAGTGAGCAGTTCTTC.

The chain recombines TRBV7-9 with TRBJ2-4; no clear D gene. CDR1 is SEHNR, CDR2 FQNEAQ, per germline (reference sequence). V lost 5 bases, J lost 8 bases, and 10 bases lay in between. The CDR3 covers 12 residues. The CDR3 DNA follows: TGTGCCAGCAGCCAGATTGGAGACATTCAGTACTTC. Translation: CASSQIGDIQYF.

Here the CDR3 reads CASSQDWGAPSYEQYF. The DNA for the CDR3 is TGTGCCAGCAGCCAAGATTGGGGGGCCCCCTCCTACGAGCAGTACTTC. The V gene is TRBV4-2, the J gene TRBJ2-7, with D perhaps matching TRBD1 or TRBD2 (6 bases each). Germline CDR1 LGHNA, CDR2 YNFKEQ. The CDR3 extends over 16 amino acids. Trimming shortened V by 0 bases and J by 0 bases, and 12 bases separated the two germline ends.

The rearrangement joins TRBV2 to TRBJ1-1; possibly TRBD1 for D (5 bases). Deletions cut 2 bases from V and 4 bases from J, with 14 bases between. The CDR3 covers 15 residues. The V gene's germline CDR1 is SNHLY and CDR2 FYNNEI. CDR3 bases: TGTGCCAGCAGTGAAAATTGGCAGGGTGGCACTGAAGCTTTCTTT. This sequence encodes CASSENWQGGTEAFF.

The chain employs TRBV21-1 and TRBJ2-7; the table's D call TRBD1 went unverified against the DNA. TRBV21-1 is designated a pseudogene. The CDR3 runs 13 residues. CDR3 nucleotide sequence: TGTGCCAGCAGCTACCGACACGACCTTGACCGAGACTTC. It encodes CASSYRHDLDRDF.